These 24 T cell receptor beta chains were sequenced from one sample in a study of response to subunit inactivated influenza vaccine. TCRdb reprocessed the RT-PCR reads with MiXCR, giving one entry per CDR3 protein. Here the sample spans 700,000 to 900,000 distinct CDR3 sequences, 21% being singletons. Specimen: PBMCs from blood, collected approximately 5 days after vaccination. These receptors were obtained from a man aged 45 to 65 who received an inactivated influenza vaccine.

This clonotype was observed a few times. The CDR3, as DNA: TGCGCCAGCAGCCAAGCTCGGCCAGGGTTCTCCTACAATGAGCAGTTCTTC. Amino acids: CASSQARPGFSYNEQFF. This chain joins TRBV4-3 and TRBJ2-1; a weak D match, TRBD1 (5 bases). V was trimmed by 1 base and J by 0 bases, leaving 13 bases between them. The CDR3 is 17 amino acids. Germline assignment: CDR1 LGHNA and CDR2 YSLEER.

This clonotype was counted between two and nine times. This chain joins TRBV20-1 and TRBJ2-2; TRBD2 matches 11 bases. Germline V gives CDR1 DFQATT, CDR2 SNEGSKA (reference sequence). The CDR3 is made up of 16 amino acids. V trimming: 2 bases; J trimming: 5 bases; junction bases outside the gene matches: 7. Written as DNA, the CDR3 is TGCAGTGCTAGACCAGGGACTAGCGGAAGAACCGGGGAGCTGTTTTTT. It translates to CSARPGTSGRTGELFF.

This clonotype has only a few counts. The chain links TRBV5-1 to TRBJ1-3; D is unclear. The germline V gene has CDR1 SGHRS and CDR2 YFSETQ. This CDR3 has 15 residues. The V end was cut by 0 bases, the J end by 7 bases, with 14 bases between. The CDR3 sequence: CASSLAGGSTNTIYF. The CDR3 DNA follows: TGCGCCAGCAGCTTGGCAGGAGGATCTACGAACACCATATATTTT.

The chain recombines TRBV9 with TRBJ2-1, with D tentatively TRBD1 or TRBD2 (5 bases each). There are 15 residues in the CDR3. Germline CDR1 reads SGDLS; CDR2 reads YYNGEE. Trimming stripped 3 bases from V and 5 bases from J, with 15 bases between. The CDR3 nucleotides read TGTGCCAGCAGCGAAAGGGGACGGATGGACAATGAGCAGTTCTTC. Encoded protein: CASSERGRMDNEQFF.

The J gene is TRBJ2-3, the V gene TRBV5-1; D not resolved. Germline loops: CDR1 SGHRS, CDR2 YFSETQ. CDR3 length: 12 amino acids. Trimming stripped 7 bases from V and 2 bases from J, with 8 bases between. DNA of the CDR3: TGCGCCAGCTATCAAGACACAGATACGCAGTATTTT. Translated, it gives CASYQDTDTQYF.

V is TRBV5-5 and J is TRBJ2-3, with TRBD1 matching over 8 bases. V lost 0 bases and J lost 3; bases outside the gene matches: 12. Per the germline V gene, CDR1 is SGHKS and CDR2 is YYEKEE (reference sequence). The CDR3 is 18 amino acids. The CDR3 reads CASSLAILTGVFTDTQYF. DNA for the CDR3: TGTGCCAGCAGCTTGGCCATACTGACAGGGGTCTTTACAGATACGCAGTATTTT.

This chain joins TRBV7-9 and TRBJ2-1; 8 positions match TRBD1. The CDR3 runs 15 residues. V lost 3 bases to trimming and J lost 8 bases; unmatched junction nucleotides: 9. Looked up from germline, CDR1 is SEHNR and CDR2 is FQNEAQ (reference sequence). The CDR3 DNA reads TGTGCCAGCAGCTTCAGACAGGGGATCATGGATGAGCAGTTCTTC. Translated, it gives CASSFRQGIMDEQFF.

The V call is TRBV5-4, the J call TRBJ2-5; 7 bases agree with TRBD2. This CDR3 comprises 15 residues. J gave up 5 bases and V 2 bases, and 9 bases lay outside the gene matches. Germline assignment: CDR1 SGHNT and CDR2 YYREEE (reference sequence). CDR3 protein: CASSLEAGRWETQYF. For the CDR3, the DNA is TGTGCCAGCAGCTTAGAAGCGGGGAGATGGGAGACCCAGTACTTC. Supplemented by reference TRBV5-4 and TRBJ2-5, the full variable domain reads ETGVTQSPTHLIKTRGQQVTLRCSSQSGHNTVSWYQQALGQGPQFIFQYYREEENGRGNFPPRFSGLQFPNYSSELNVNALELDDSALYLCASSLEAGRWETQYFGPGTRLLVL.

This clonotype was observed a few times. The chain carries TRBV7-2 and TRBJ2-5, with 7 nucleotides matching TRBD2. The CDR3 is made up of 16 amino acids. Trimming at V came to 2 bases and at J to 5 bases, leaving 11 bases not matched to a gene. CDR1 is SGHTA and CDR2 is FQGNSA in the germline V gene. In DNA form, the CDR3 reads TGTGCCAGCAGCTTAAAAGGGAGGGGTTCGTGGGAGACCCAGTACTTC. Translated: CASSLKGRGSWETQYF.

As for this clonotype: It may be a read error: a sequence one base away is much more abundant. This chain uses TRBV12-3 or TRBV12-4 with TRBJ2-1; 13 bases line up with TRBD2. CDR3 size: 17 residues. DNA for the CDR3: TGTGCCAGCAGGCATCGGACTAGCGGGAGAAGCTACAATGAGCATTTCTTC. Amino acids: CASRHRTSGRSYNEHFF.

The gene calls are TRBV18 and TRBJ2-7; no clear D. V lost 3 bases and J lost 2, with 17 bases in between. The germline CDR1 and CDR2 sequences are KGHSH and LQKENI. This CDR3 is 16 amino acids long. The CDR3 bases are TGTGCCAGCTCACCTCAGCTGCTCGCGGAACCCTACGAGCAGTACTTC. This encodes CASSPQLLAEPYEQYF.

The chain uses TRBV12-3 or TRBV12-4 and TRBJ2-1, with D uncertain. The CDR3 consists of 12 residues. V was cut by 7 bases and J by 10 bases, with 14 bases left in between. CDR3 coding DNA: TGTGCCAGCACCCCCGCGGAAGGGGAGCAGTTCTTC. Translating it yields CASTPAEGEQFF.

This clonotype was detected ten times or more. V usage is TRBV15 and J usage is TRBJ1-1, with D unresolved. V was pared by 0 bases and J by 5 bases, with 10 bases between. The germline gives CDR1 LNHNV, CDR2 YYDKDF (reference sequence). The CDR3 has 14 residues. CDR3: CATSREGRGTEAFF. DNA of the CDR3: TGTGCCACCAGCAGAGAGGGGAGAGGAACTGAAGCTTTCTTT. Filled out from reference TRBV15 and TRBJ1-1, the complete variable domain reads DAMVIQNPRYQVTQFGKPVTLSCSQTLNHNVMYWYQQKSSQAPKLLFHYYDKDFNNEADTPDNFQSRRPNTSFCFLDIRSPGLGDTAMYLCATSREGRGTEAFFGQGTRLTVV.

The J gene is TRBJ2-1, the V gene TRBV6-2 or TRBV6-3, with 8 bases identical to TRBD2. The CDR3 spans 21 residues. CDR1 is MNHEY, CDR2 SVGEGT, per germline. V shed 2 bases, J shed 1 base, and the junction held 19 bases outside the gene matches. The CDR3 region has the DNA TGTGCCAGCAGTTACCCGACGAGAGCGGGAGAATTTATCAGGTCCTACAATGAGCAGTTCTTC. This codes for CASSYPTRAGEFIRSYNEQFF.

This clonotype was observed a few times. V gene TRBV15 combines with J gene TRBJ2-1; 10 bases line up with TRBD2. Per germline, CDR1 LNHNV and CDR2 YYDKDF (reference sequence). V lost 0 bases to trimming and J lost 4 bases; unmatched junction nucleotides: 6. The CDR3 consists of 17 residues. The CDR3 sequence: CATSRDKTSGFYNEQFF. The DNA of the CDR3 is TGTGCCACCAGCAGAGATAAGACTAGCGGGTTTTACAATGAGCAGTTCTTC. Variable domain in full (rest from reference TRBV15 and TRBJ2-1): DAMVIQNPRYQVTQFGKPVTLSCSQTLNHNVMYWYQQKSSQAPKLLFHYYDKDFNNEADTPDNFQSRRPNTSFCFLDIRSPGLGDTAMYLCATSRDKTSGFYNEQFFGPGTRLTVL.

This clonotype was seen more than once but under ten times. The gene calls are TRBV20-1 and TRBJ2-7, with 9 bases lining up with TRBD1. The CDR3 covers 17 residues. Germline CDR1 and CDR2: DFQATT and SNEGSKA (reference sequence). V was clipped by 5 bases and J by 1 base; unmatched bases: 15. The CDR3 nucleotides read TGCAGTGCTGTCCGGGACAGGGTGGTAATAAGGTCCTACGAGCAGTACTTC. Its protein product is CSAVRDRVVIRSYEQYF.

The gene calls are TRBV5-1 and TRBJ2-1; TRBD2 aligns across 9 bases. This CDR3 is 16 amino acids long. CDR1 SGHRS and CDR2 YFSETQ come from the germline V gene. V trimming: 1 base; J trimming: 4 bases; junction bases outside the gene matches: 6. DNA for the CDR3: TGCGCCAGCAGCTTGATTGGCGGGGGGGATTACAATGAGCAGTTCTTC. Amino acid sequence: CASSLIGGGDYNEQFF.

V is TRBV7-2 and J is TRBJ2-1; D is possibly TRBD2 (6 bases). Trimming left V 5 bases short and J 4 bases short, with 12 bases between. Germline V gene sequence: CDR1 SGHTA, CDR2 FQGNSA. The CDR3 loop spans 14 amino acids. The CDR3 spells CASSRYGRYNEQFF. In DNA, the CDR3 is TGTGCCAGCAGCCGCTATGGGAGGTACAATGAGCAGTTCTTC.

This clonotype was recorded once. The genes are TRBV20-1 and TRBJ1-2, with TRBD1 identical over 7 bases. V shed 5 bases, J shed 4 bases, and the junction held 7 bases outside the gene matches. This CDR3 contains 13 residues. Germline V gene data show CDR1 as DFQATT and CDR2 as SNEGSKA (reference sequence). The CDR3 sequence is CSAARDSIYGYTF. CDR3 sequence (DNA): TGCAGTGCTGCCCGGGACAGCATCTATGGCTACACCTTC.

The J gene is TRBJ2-1, the V gene TRBV4-3, with 8 bases aligning to TRBD2. Germline V CDR1 and CDR2: LGHNA, YSLEER. This CDR3 comprises 20 residues. Unmatched junction bases numbered 17, after V lost 1 base and J lost 3 bases. CDR3 DNA: TGCGCCAGCAGCCAAGCTGCCACTCCAAGCGGGAGTCGTTTCTACAATGAGCAGTTCTTC. It translates to CASSQAATPSGSRFYNEQFF.

V gene TRBV6-2 or TRBV6-3 combines with J gene TRBJ2-2; D is perhaps TRBD2 (6 bases). This CDR3 comprises 13 residues. The V and J ends lost 7 bases and 5 bases respectively, with 11 bases between them. Per the germline V gene, CDR1 is MNHEY and CDR2 is SVGEGT. CDR3 sequence reads: CASTQTRTGELFF. The CDR3 nucleotides are TGTGCCAGCACCCAGACTAGAACCGGGGAGCTGTTTTTT.

In its sample, this clonotype was seen many times. V gene TRBV12-3 or TRBV12-4 combines with J gene TRBJ1-5, with D possibly being TRBD1 (5 bases). The ends were cut back, 3 bases at V and 3 bases at J, with 12 bases in the middle. There are 15 residues in the CDR3. The CDR3 loop reads CASSLGQGDNQPQHF. In nucleotides, the CDR3 is TGTGCCAGCAGTTTGGGCCAGGGTGACAATCAGCCCCAGCATTTT.

This clonotype was recorded many times. Compared with germline, one end of the junction differs, possibly owing to a read error. V and J are TRBV7-2 and TRBJ2-3, with 15 bases aligning to TRBD2. Germline V lookup: CDR1 SGHTA, CDR2 FQGNSA. The CDR3 is made up of 16 amino acids. The CDR3 loop reads CASSVAPGLAGGLPYF. The CDR3 DNA sequence: TGTGCCAGCAGCGTAGCACCGGGACTAGCGGGAGGTCTCCCGTATTTT.

This clonotype was seen a handful of times. J is TRBJ2-1 and V is TRBV20-1; D unresolved. The CDR3 runs to 13 residues. Germline assignment: CDR1 DFQATT and CDR2 SNEGSKA (reference sequence). The V and J ends lost 6 bases and 0 bases respectively, with 9 bases between them. CDR3 DNA: TGCAGTGCCCCGGCTACCTCCTACAATGAGCAGTTCTTC. The encoded protein is CSAPATSYNEQFF.